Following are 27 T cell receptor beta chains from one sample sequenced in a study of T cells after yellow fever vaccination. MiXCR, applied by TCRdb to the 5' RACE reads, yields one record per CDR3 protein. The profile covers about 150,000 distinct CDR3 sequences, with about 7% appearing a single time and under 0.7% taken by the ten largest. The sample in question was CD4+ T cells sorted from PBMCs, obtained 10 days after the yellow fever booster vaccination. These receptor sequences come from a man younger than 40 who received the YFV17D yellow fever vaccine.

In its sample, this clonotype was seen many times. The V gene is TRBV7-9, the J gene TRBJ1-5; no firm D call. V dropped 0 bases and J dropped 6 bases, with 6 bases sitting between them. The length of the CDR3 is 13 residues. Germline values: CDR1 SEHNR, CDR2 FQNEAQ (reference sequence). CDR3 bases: TGTGCCAGCAGCTTAGCCCTCTTTCAGCCCCAGCATTTT. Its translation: CASSLALFQPQHF.

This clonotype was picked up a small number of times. Here the CDR3 DNA reads TGTGCCAGCAGCAAGGGAGGGGGGACTAGCGGGAGTAGTATCGCCGAGCAGTTCTTC. Residues: CASSKGGGTSGSSIAEQFF. This rearrangement joins TRBV7-7 to TRBJ2-1; 14 bases fit TRBD2. Germline lookup yields CDR1 SSHAT and CDR2 FNYEAQ (reference sequence). V was clipped by 5 bases and J by 10 bases; unmatched bases: 19. The length of the CDR3 is 19 residues. The whole variable domain, remainder taken from reference TRBV7-7 and TRBJ2-1, is GAGVSQSPRYKVTKRGQDVTLRCDPISSHATLYWYQQALGQGPEFLTYFNYEAQPDKSGLPSDRFSAERPEGSISTLTIQRTEQRDSAMYRCASSKGGGTSGSSIAEQFFGPGTRLTVL.

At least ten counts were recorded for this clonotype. CDR3 bases: TGCGCCAGCAGTCCCGACCGATCCTTGCTGTTTTTT. Protein sequence: CASSPDRSLLFF. V usage is TRBV5-1 and J usage is TRBJ2-2; the D is unclear. Germline V gives CDR1 SGHRS, CDR2 YFSETQ. The CDR3 has 12 residues. Trimming pared 5 bases from V and 13 bases from J, leaving 15 bases between.

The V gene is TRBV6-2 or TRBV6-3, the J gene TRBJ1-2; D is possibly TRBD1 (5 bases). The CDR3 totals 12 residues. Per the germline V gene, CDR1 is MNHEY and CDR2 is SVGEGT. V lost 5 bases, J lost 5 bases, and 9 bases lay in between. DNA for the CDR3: TGTGCCAGCAGTAACGACAGATATGGCTACACCTTC. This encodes CASSNDRYGYTF.

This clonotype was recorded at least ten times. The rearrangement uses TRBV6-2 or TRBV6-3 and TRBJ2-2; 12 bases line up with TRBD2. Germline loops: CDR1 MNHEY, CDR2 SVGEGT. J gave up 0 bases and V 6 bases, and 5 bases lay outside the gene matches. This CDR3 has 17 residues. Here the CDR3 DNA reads TGTGCCAGCAGCCGGACTAGCGGGACAGCGAACACCGGGGAGCTGTTTTTT. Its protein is CASSRTSGTANTGELFF.

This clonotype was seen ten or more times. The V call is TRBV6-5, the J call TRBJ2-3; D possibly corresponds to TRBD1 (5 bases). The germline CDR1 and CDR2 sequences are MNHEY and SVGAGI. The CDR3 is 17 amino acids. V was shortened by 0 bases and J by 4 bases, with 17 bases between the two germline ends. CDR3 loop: CASSYSITRKGPDTQYF. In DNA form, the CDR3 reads TGTGCCAGCAGTTACTCGATAACCCGGAAGGGGCCAGATACGCAGTATTTT.

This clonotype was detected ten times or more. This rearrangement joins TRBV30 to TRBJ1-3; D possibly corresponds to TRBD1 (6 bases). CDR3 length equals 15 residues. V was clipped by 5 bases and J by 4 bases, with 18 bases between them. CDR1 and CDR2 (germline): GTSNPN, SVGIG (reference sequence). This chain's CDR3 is CAWGQTGVSGNTIYF. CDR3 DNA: TGTGCCTGGGGCCAGACAGGAGTCTCCGGAAACACCATATATTTT.

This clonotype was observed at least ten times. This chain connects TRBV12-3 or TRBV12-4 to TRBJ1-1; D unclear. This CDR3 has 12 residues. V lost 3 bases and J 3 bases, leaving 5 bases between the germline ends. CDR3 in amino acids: CASSFPYTEAFF. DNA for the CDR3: TGTGCCAGCAGTTTTCCGTACACTGAAGCTTTCTTT.

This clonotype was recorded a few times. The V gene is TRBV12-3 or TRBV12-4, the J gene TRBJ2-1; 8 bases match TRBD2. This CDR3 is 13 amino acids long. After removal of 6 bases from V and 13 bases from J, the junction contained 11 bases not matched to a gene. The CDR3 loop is CASSHYDGTRQFF. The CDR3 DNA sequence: TGTGCCAGCAGCCACTACGACGGGACTAGACAGTTCTTC.

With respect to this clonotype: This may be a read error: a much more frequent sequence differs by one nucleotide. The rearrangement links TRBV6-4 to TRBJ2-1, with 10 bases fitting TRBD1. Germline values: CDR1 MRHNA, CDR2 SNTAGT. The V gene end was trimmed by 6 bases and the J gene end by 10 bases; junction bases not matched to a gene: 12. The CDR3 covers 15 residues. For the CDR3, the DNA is TGTGCCAGCAGCCTGGACAGGGGGAATGGGAGAGAGCAGTTCTTC. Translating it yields CASSLDRGNGREQFF.

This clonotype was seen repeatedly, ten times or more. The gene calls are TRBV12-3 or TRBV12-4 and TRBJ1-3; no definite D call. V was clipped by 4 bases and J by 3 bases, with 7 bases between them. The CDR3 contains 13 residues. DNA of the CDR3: TGTGCCAGCAGTTCCACAAATGGAAACACCATATATTTT. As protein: CASSSTNGNTIYF.

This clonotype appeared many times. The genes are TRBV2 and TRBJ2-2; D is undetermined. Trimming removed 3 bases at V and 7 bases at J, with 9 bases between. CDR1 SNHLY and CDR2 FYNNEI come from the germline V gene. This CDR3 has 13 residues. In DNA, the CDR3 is TGTGCCAGCAGTGATTTGGGAATCGGGGAGCTGTTTTTT. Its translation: CASSDLGIGELFF.

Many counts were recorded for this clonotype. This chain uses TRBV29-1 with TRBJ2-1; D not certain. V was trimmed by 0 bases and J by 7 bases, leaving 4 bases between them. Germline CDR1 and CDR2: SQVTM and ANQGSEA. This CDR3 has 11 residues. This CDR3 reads CSVEDLNEQFF. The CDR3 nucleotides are TGCAGCGTTGAAGATCTTAATGAGCAGTTCTTC.

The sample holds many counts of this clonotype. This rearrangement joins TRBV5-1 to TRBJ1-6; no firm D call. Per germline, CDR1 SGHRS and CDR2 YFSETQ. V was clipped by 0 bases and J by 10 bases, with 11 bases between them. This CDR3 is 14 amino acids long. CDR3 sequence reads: CASSLDPSESPLHF. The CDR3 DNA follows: TGCGCCAGCAGCTTGGATCCCTCCGAATCACCCCTCCACTTT.

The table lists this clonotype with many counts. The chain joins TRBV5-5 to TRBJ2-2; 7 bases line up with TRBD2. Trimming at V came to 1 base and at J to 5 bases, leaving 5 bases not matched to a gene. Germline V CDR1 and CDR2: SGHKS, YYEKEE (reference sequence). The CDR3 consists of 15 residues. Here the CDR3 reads CASSLSSGLTGELFF. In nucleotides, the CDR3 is TGTGCCAGCAGCTTGTCTAGCGGCCTGACCGGGGAGCTGTTTTTT.

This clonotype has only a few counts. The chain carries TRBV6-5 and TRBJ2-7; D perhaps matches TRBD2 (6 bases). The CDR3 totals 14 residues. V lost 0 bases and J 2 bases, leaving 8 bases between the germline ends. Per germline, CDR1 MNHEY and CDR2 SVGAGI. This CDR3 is CASSYSAGTYEQYF. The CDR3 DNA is TGTGCCAGCAGTTACTCGGCGGGAACCTACGAGCAGTACTTC.

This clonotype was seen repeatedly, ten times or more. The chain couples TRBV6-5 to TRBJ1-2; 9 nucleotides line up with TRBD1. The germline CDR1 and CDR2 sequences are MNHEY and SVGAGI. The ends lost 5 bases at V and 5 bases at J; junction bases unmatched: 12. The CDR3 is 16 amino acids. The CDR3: CASSPTPSGTGYGYTF. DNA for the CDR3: TGTGCCAGCAGTCCAACTCCTTCCGGGACAGGGTATGGCTACACCTTC.

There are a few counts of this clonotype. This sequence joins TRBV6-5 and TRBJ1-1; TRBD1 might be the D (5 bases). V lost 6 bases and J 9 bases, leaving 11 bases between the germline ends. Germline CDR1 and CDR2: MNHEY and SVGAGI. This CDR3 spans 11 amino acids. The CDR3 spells CASRGLHQAFF. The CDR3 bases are TGTGCCAGCAGGGGACTGCATCAAGCTTTCTTT.

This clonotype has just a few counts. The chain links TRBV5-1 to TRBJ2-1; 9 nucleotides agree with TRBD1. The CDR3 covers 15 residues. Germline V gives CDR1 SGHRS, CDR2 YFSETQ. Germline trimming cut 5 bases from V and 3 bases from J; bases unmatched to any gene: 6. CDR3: CASRLGQGFYNEQFF. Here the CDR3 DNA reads TGCGCCAGCAGACTTGGACAGGGGTTCTACAATGAGCAGTTCTTC.

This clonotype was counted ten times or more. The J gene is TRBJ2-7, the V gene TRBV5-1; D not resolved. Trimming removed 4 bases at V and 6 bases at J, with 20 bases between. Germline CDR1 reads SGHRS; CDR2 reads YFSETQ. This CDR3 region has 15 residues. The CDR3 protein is CASSPMALGGSEQYF. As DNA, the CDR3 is TGCGCCAGCAGCCCCATGGCTCTAGGCGGAAGCGAGCAGTACTTC.

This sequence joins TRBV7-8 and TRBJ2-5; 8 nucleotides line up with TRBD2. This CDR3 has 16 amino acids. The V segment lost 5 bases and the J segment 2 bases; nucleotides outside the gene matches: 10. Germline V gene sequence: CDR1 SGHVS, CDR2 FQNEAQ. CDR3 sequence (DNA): TGTGCCAGCAGCGCAAGGGCTAGCGGGCCACAAGAGACCCAGTACTTC. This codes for CASSARASGPQETQYF.

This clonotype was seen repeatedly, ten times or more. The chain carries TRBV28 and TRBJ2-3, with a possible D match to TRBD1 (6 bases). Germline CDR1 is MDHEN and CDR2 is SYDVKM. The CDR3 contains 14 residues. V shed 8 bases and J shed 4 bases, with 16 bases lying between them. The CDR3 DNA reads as TGTGCCAGCCTAGAGGCAGGGGCTTCAGATACGCAGTATTTT. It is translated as CASLEAGASDTQYF.

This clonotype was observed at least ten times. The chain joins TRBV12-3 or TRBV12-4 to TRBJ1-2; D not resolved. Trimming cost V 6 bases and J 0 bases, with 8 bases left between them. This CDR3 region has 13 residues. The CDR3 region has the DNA TGTGCCAGCAGCCTAAGTTCTAACTATGGCTACACCTTC. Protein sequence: CASSLSSNYGYTF.

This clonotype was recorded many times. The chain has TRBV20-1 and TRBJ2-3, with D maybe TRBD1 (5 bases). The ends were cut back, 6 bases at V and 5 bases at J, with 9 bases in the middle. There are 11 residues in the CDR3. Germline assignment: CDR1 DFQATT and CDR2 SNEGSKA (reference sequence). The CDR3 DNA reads TGCAGTGCCAAAGGGGAAGATACGCAGTATTTT. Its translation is CSAKGEDTQYF.

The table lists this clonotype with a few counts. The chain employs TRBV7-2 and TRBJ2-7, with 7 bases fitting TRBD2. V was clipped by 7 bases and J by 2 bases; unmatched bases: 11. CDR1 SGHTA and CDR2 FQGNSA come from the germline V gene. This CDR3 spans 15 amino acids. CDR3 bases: TGTGCCAGCACCTTGAAGAGCGGGACCGCCTACGAGCAGTACTTC. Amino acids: CASTLKSGTAYEQYF. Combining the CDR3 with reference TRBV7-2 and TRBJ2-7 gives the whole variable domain GAGVSQSPSNKVTEKGKDVELRCDPISGHTALYWYRQSLGQGLEFLIYFQGNSAPDKSGLPSDRFSAERTGGSVSTLTIQRTQQEDSAVYLCASTLKSGTAYEQYFGPGTRLTVT.

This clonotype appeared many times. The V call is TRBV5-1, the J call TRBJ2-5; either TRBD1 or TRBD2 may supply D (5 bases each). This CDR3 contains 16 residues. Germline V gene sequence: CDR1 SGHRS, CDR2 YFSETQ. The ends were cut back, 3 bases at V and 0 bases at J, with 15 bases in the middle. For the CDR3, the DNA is TGCGCCAGCAGCTGGGGGTTACAGGTCCACCAAGAGACCCAGTACTTC. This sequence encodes CASSWGLQVHQETQYF. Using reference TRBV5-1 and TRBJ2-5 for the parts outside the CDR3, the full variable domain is KAGVTQTPRYLIKTRGQQVTLSCSPISGHRSVSWYQQTPGQGLQFLFEYFSETQRNKGNFPGRFSGRQFSNSRSEMNVSTLELGDSALYLCASSWGLQVHQETQYFGPGTRLLVL.

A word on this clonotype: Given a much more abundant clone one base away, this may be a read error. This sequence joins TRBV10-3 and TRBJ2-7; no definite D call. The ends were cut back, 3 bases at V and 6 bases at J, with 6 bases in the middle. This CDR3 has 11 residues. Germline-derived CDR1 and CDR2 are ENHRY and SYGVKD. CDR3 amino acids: CAISDSFEQYF. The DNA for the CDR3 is TGTGCCATCAGTGATTCTTTCGAGCAGTACTTC.